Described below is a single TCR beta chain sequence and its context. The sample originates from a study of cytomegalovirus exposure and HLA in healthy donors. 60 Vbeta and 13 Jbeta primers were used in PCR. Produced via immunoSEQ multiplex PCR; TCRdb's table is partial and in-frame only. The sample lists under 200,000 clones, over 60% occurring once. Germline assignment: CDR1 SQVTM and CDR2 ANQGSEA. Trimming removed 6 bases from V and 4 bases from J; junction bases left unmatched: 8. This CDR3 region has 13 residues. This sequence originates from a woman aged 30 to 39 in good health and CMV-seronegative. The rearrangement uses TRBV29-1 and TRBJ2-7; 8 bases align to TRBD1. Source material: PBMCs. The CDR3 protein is CSVSDRAQYEQYF. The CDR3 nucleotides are TGCAGCGTCTCGGACAGGGCGCAGTACGAGCAGTACTTC.